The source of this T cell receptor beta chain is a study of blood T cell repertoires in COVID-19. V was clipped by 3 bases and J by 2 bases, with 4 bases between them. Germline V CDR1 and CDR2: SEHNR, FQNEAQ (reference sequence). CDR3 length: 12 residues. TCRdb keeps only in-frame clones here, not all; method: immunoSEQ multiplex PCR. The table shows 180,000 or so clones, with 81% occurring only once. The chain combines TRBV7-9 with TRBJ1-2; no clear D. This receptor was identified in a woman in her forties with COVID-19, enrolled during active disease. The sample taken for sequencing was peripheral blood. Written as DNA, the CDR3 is TGTGCCAGCAGCTTCCTAAACTATGGCTACACCTTC. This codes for CASSFLNYGYTF.